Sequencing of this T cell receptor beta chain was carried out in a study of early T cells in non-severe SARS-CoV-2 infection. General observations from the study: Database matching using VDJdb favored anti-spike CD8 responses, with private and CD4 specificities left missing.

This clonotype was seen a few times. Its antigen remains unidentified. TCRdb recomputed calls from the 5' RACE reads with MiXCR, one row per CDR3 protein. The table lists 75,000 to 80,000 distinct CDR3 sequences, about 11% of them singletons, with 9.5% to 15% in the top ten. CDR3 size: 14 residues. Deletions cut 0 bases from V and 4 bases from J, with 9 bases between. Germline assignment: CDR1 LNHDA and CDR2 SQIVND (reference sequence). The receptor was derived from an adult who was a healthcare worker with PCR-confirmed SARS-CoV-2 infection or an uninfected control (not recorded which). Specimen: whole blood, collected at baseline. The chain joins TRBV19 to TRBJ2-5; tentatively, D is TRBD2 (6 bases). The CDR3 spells CASSIDREVETQYF. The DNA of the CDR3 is TGTGCCAGTAGTATAGATAGGGAGGTAGAGACCCAGTACTTC. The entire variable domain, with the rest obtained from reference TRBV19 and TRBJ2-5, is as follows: DGGITQSPKYLFRKEGQNVTLSCEQNLNHDAMYWYRQDPGQGLRLIYYSQIVNDFQKGDIAEGYSVSREKKESFPLTVTSAQKNPTAFYLCASSIDREVETQYFGPGTRLLVL.